This entry describes one T cell receptor beta chain. As handled by the study authors: From reference gene primer amplification, estimates of nucleated cell counts were derived. The data were produced by immunoSEQ multiplex PCR, yet TCRdb's version contains in-frame clones alone and is incomplete. V, J and clone size derive from that table, while D and trimming were established from the DNA sequence. Of 260,000 or so clones in the sample, 82% are singletons; the top ten hold approximately 4.5%. V lost 5 bases and J 6 bases, leaving 12 bases between the germline ends. The CDR3 sequence is 13 residues long. From germline, CDR1 is SGHNT and CDR2 YENEEA. The sample originates from a study of blood T cell repertoires in COVID-19. The overall study: From the United States, Italy and Spain came samples of acute and convalescent COVID-19.

V and J are TRBV11-3 and TRBJ2-3, with D perhaps TRBD2 (6 bases). Sequencing used peripheral blood. This sequence originates from a woman in her 70s with acute or convalescent COVID-19. The CDR3 loop is CASSVAGGDTQYF. The CDR3 coding sequence is TGTGCCAGCAGCGTCGCAGGAGGGGATACGCAGTATTTT.